This T cell receptor beta chain was observed in a study of beta chain features in type 1 diabetes. This CDR3 has 13 amino acids. Losses at the gene ends were 8 bases for V and 5 bases for J; bases not matched to a gene: 4. Germline lookup yields CDR1 SNHLY and CDR2 FYNNEI. The whole isolated RNA underwent reverse transcription, so sequencing captured expressed TCRB transcripts. Assay used: immunoSEQ multiplex PCR; TCRdb lists only in-frame clones, some missing. The sample shows 850,000 to 900,000 clones, under 20% of them seen only once. On this clone itself: Its antigen is still unknown.

CD4+ naive, central memory, regulatory and stem cell-like memory subsets were isolated by sorting on CD45RO/CCR7/CD25/CD127/CD95/CD27. Purities in excess of 98% were seen in all sorted populations. Study findings and constraints: When Type 1 diabetes patients were examined, their TCRB CDR3s proved moderately but significantly shorter in all four CD4+ subsets. A pattern of fewer insertions and more deletions at VDJ junctions was seen in type 1 diabetes patients.

This clonotype originated in a woman younger than 35 in good health. Material for sequencing was naive CD4+ T cells from blood. The chain links TRBV2 to TRBJ2-5; 11 nucleotides align to TRBD2. The CDR3 sequence: CASSSGRTETQYF. CDR3 coding DNA: TGTGCCAGCTCTAGCGGGAGGACCGAGACCCAGTACTTC.